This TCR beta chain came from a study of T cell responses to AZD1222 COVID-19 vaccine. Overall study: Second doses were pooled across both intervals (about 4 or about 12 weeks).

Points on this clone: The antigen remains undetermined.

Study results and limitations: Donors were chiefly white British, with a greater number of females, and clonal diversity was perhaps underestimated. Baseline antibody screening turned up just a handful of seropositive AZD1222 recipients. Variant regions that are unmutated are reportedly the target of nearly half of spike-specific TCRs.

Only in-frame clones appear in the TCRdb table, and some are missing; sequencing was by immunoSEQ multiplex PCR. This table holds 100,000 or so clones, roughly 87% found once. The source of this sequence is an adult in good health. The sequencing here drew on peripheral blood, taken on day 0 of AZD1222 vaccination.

As DNA, the CDR3 is TGTGCCAGCAGCCCCCGACAGAACACTGAAGCTTTCTTT. It is translated as CASSPRQNTEAFF. The gene calls are TRBV7-3 and TRBJ1-1; D unclear. The CDR3 spans 13 residues. V was pared by 5 bases and J by 1 base, with 8 bases between. Germline CDR1 is SGHTA and CDR2 is FQGTGA.